This T cell receptor beta chain was documented in a study of CD8 T cells in Susac syndrome (dated by TCRdb to between 2019 and 2020). The study in broad terms: Of the Susac syndrome patients who were sequenced, roughly 6 had clinically active disease and about 8 were in clinical remission. The study used repertoire sequencing to test whether antigen drove CD8+ T cell activation and differentiation in Susac syndrome. At blood withdrawal, Susac syndrome patients were either therapy-naive, taking corticosteroids (in some cases with IVIg as well), or taking IVIg alone. The clonality of the CD8+ T cell repertoire was compared across about a dozen healthy donors, roughly 14 Susac syndrome patients and around 16 multiple sclerosis patients. Findings and caveats that apply to the study as a whole: Some 15 Susac-specific public clones were identified in the total CD8+ repertoire, and five Susac-specific public clones were identified in the CD8+ TEMRA repertoire. The number of individuals in the TCR sequencing and HLA analysis was acknowledged as relatively small. Clonal expansion was observed in Susac syndrome CD8+ repertoires, with the highest expansion in CD8+ TEMRA cells and greater expansion in clinically active than in remitting patients.

Notes on this clonotype: Its antigen is currently not known. Per-base quality was not reported, and no clone a single base away is much larger than it.

For CDR1 and CDR2, the germline V gene lists KGHSH and LQKENI. Measured from the cysteine to the phenylalanine, the CDR3 is 16 residues long. The sequence is cut down to CDR3 DNA, 48 bases in frame from base 1. V gives up 0 bases and J gives up 2 bases, and the segment between their germline ends measures 10 bases. RNA was extracted using the RNeasy kit, and roughly 0.5 to 1 microgram was reverse transcribed with random hexamers. The immunoSEQ multiplex PCR assay, which covers 54 Vbeta and 13 Jbeta segments, was used to amplify TCR beta CDR3 regions. Bias from PCR amplification was corrected by using a synthetic template baseline for primer optimization and for computational correction. The original methods were these. Reads were annotated to V, D and J genes according to IMGT and were analyzed with immunoSEQ Analyzer, with only productive sequences retained. Clonality was calculated as one minus the Shannon entropy normalized by log2 of the number of productive unique sequences. For each patient and control, public and private clones were evaluated among the 100 most prevalent clones. Susac-specific clones were defined as absent from healthy and MS cohorts, around 970 published viral clones and other ImmuneACCESS disease sequences. Starting from the raw public reads, TCRdb applied fastp trimming at Q25, assembled clones with MiXCR and retained in-frame beta chains. Entries are consolidated by CDR3 protein sequence, retaining the most common genes and DNA. Clone size and V and J calls follow TCRdb, not the original study. This sample gives about 130,000 distinct CDR3 sequences in total; roughly 94% of them show up just once. The leading ten clones occupy approximately 0.17% of the sample.

Peripheral blood CD8+ and CD4+ T cells from healthy donors, Susac syndrome patients and multiple sclerosis patients were profiled by high-throughput TCR beta sequencing. Susac syndrome patients met recently defined diagnostic criteria for definite or probable disease. Bulk CD8+ and CD4+ T cells were purified by magnetic negative isolation, while CD8+ TEMRA cells were enriched using FACS. Blood was drawn into EDTA tubes, processed within 24 hours, and PBMCs were isolated by density gradient centrifugation. PBMCs destined for TCR sequencing were cryopreserved in liquid nitrogen and later thawed in a 37 °C water bath. The sorted or isolated CD4+, CD8+ and CD8+ TEMRA cells reached a purity of at least 90%.

Recombination connected TRBV18 to TRBJ2-2; confidence is insufficient to name the D gene. Specimen: CD8+ T cells from PBMCs. This TCR came from a human donor with Susac syndrome. The sequenced DNA is TGTGCCAGCTCACCACCCGTGCAGGACAACACCGGGGAGCTGTTTTTT. It codes for CASSPPVQDNTGELFF.